One and the same sample provided the 6 T cell receptor beta chains below, sequenced in a study of blood T cell repertoires in COVID-19. Produced via immunoSEQ multiplex PCR; TCRdb's table is partial and in-frame only. Among 87,000 or so clones listed, approximately 89% were seen once. The sequenced sample consisted of peripheral blood. The receptors originated from a human donor with acute or convalescent COVID-19. The donor label of this sample is uncertain.

This clone was observed a handful of times. The chain employs TRBV6-5 and TRBJ2-3; D remains ambiguous. Trimming removed 0 bases from V and 3 bases from J, with 7 bases in between. Germline V gene lookup returns CDR1 MNHEY and CDR2 SVGAGI. This CDR3 has 14 amino acids. CDR3 loop: CASSYSRFTDTQYF. As DNA, the CDR3 is TGTGCCAGCAGTTACTCGAGGTTTACAGATACGCAGTATTTT.

The chain links TRBV4-2 to TRBJ1-5; 7 bases align to TRBD1. Germline CDR1 and CDR2: LGHNA and YNFKEQ. The J segment lost 4 bases and the V segment lost 2 bases, leaving 5 bases of the junction unmatched. The CDR3 contains 15 residues. The CDR3 nucleotides are TGTGCCAGCAGCCAACCAGGGACAGCTAATCAGCCCCAGCATTTT. It codes for CASSQPGTANQPQHF.

This clone was counted between two and nine times. The chain is built from TRBV29-1 and TRBJ2-3; D might be TRBD1 (6 bases). The CDR3 runs to 14 residues. Germline CDR1 SQVTM, CDR2 ANQGSEA. Trimming pared 4 bases from V and 4 bases from J, leaving 15 bases between. In nucleotides, the CDR3 is TGCAGCGTTGGTGGTTGGGACACCTCAGATACGCAGTATTTT. It translates to CSVGGWDTSDTQYF.

This rearrangement joins TRBV18 to TRBJ2-1; 12 bases fit TRBD2. Germline loops: CDR1 KGHSH, CDR2 LQKENI. The CDR3 totals 15 residues. V trimming: 3 bases; J trimming: 9 bases; junction bases outside the gene matches: 6. This CDR3 reads CASSPLAGGAAEQFF. The CDR3 bases are TGTGCCAGCTCACCGCTAGCGGGGGGGGCCGCTGAGCAGTTCTTC.

J is TRBJ2-3 and V is TRBV6-1, with 8 bases that match TRBD2. The CDR3 runs 17 residues. Germline lookup yields CDR1 MNHNS and CDR2 SASEGT. J lost 0 bases, V lost 0 bases, and 5 bases had no gene match. The CDR3 here is CASSEAGGGWSTDTQYF. The CDR3 nucleotides read TGTGCCAGCAGTGAAGCCGGGGGGGGTTGGAGCACAGATACGCAGTATTTT.

This clone was seen a handful of times. This chain links TRBV5-1 with TRBJ1-6; D is unclear. Germline V gene lookup returns CDR1 SGHRS and CDR2 YFSETQ. The CDR3 length is 14 residues. V was trimmed by 0 bases and J by 14 bases, leaving 15 bases between them. The CDR3 here is CASSLGQVDMALHF. Written as DNA, the CDR3 is TGCGCCAGCAGCTTGGGACAAGTAGATATGGCCCTCCACTTT. The full variable domain, rest sourced from reference TRBV5-1 and TRBJ1-6, is KAGVTQTPRYLIKTRGQQVTLSCSPISGHRSVSWYQQTPGQGLQFLFEYFSETQRNKGNFPGRFSGRQFSNSRSEMNVSTLELGDSALYLCASSLGQVDMALHFGNGTRLTVT.